These 2 T cell receptor beta chains were sequenced from one sample in a study of T-cell reconstitution after alpha-beta-depleted transplantation in children. Construction of the TCRbeta library involved unique molecular identifiers. Each CDR3 protein gets one entry after TCRdb re-called the PCR reads with MiXCR. The sample lists under 250,000 distinct CDR3 sequences, approximately 6.9% occurring once. The input for sequencing was PBMCs, taken before TCRalphabeta/CD19-depleted stem cell transplant. Receptor source: a boy aged 2 to 10 with acute lymphoblastic leukemia, due to receive a stem cell transplant.

This clonotype was recorded at least ten times. The chain uses TRBV7-2 and TRBJ2-1; D is possibly TRBD1 or TRBD2 (5 bases each). The CDR3 is 12 amino acids. V lost 1 base, J lost 10 bases, and 8 bases lay in between. Germline assignment: CDR1 SGHTA and CDR2 FQGNSA. The CDR3 bases are TGTGCCAGCAGCTTAGTTAGGGACGAGCAGTTCTTC. Translation gives CASSLVRDEQFF.

This clonotype has a count of ten or more. The chain carries TRBV5-1 and TRBJ1-1, with 7 bases fitting TRBD1. CDR1 and CDR2 (germline): SGHRS, YFSETQ. V lost 3 bases to trimming and J lost 3 bases; unmatched junction nucleotides: 5. The CDR3 contains 14 residues. The CDR3 is CASSSNRGDTEAFF. CDR3 nucleotide sequence: TGCGCCAGCAGCTCGAACAGGGGTGACACTGAAGCTTTCTTT. Full variable domain (remainder filled in from reference TRBV5-1 and TRBJ1-1): KAGVTQTPRYLIKTRGQQVTLSCSPISGHRSVSWYQQTPGQGLQFLFEYFSETQRNKGNFPGRFSGRQFSNSRSEMNVSTLELGDSALYLCASSSNRGDTEAFFGQGTRLTVV.